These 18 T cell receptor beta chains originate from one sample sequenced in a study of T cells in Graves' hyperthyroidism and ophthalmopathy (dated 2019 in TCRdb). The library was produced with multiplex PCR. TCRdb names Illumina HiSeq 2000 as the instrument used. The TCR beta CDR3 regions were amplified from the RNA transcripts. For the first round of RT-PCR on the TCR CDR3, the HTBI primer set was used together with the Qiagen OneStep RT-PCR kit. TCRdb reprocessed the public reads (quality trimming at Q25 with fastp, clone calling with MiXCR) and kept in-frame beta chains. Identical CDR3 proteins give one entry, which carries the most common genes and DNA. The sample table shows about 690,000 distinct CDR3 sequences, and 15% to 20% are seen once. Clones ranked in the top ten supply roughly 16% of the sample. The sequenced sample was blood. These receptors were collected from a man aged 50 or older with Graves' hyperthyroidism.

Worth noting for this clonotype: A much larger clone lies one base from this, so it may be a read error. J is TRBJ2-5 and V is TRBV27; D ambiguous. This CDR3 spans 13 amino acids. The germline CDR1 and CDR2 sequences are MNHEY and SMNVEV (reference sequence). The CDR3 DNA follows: TGTGCCAGCAGCAACGGGCTACAAGAGAACCAGTACTTC. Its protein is CASSNGLQENQYF.

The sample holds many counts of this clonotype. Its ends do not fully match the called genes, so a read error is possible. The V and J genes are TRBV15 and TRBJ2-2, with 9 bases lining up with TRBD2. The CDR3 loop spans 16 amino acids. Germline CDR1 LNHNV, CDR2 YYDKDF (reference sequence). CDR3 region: CATSRGGLARSGELFF. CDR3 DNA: TGTGCCACCAGTAGAGGGGGACTAGCAAGGTCCGGGGAGCTGTTTTTT.

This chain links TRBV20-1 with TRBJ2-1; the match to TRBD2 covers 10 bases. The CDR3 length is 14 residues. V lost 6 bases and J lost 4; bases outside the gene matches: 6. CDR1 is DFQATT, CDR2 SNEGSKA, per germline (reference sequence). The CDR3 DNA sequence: TGCAGTGCGAACCTAGCGGGAGCTTACAATGAGCAGTTCTTC. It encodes CSANLAGAYNEQFF.

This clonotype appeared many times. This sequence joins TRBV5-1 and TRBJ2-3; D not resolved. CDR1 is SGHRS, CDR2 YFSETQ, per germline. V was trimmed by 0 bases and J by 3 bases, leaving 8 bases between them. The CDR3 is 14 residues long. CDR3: CASSLGQQTDTQYF. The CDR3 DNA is TGCGCCAGCAGCTTGGGACAACAAACAGATACGCAGTATTTT. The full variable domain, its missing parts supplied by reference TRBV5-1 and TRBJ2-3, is KAGVTQTPRYLIKTRGQQVTLSCSPISGHRSVSWYQQTPGQGLQFLFEYFSETQRNKGNFPGRFSGRQFSNSRSEMNVSTLELGDSALYLCASSLGQQTDTQYFGPGTRLTVL.

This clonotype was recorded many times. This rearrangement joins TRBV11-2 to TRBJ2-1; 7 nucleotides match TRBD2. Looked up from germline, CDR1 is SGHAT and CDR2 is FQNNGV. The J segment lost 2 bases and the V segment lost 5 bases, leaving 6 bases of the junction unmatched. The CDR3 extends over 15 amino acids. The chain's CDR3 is CASSPMTSPYNEQFF. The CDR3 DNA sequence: TGTGCCAGCAGCCCCATGACTAGCCCCTACAATGAGCAGTTCTTC.

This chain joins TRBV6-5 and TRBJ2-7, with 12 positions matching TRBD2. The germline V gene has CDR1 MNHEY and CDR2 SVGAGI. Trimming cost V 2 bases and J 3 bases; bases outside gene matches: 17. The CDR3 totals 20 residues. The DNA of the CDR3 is TGTGCCAGCAGTTACCGATTTGACTTGCTCGGACTAGCGGGGCGCTACGAGCAGTACTTC. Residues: CASSYRFDLLGLAGRYEQYF.

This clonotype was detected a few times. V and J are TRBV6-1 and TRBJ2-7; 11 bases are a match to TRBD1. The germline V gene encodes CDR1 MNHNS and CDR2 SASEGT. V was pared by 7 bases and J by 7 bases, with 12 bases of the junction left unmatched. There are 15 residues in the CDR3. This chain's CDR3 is CASIAFGQGAREQYF. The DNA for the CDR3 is TGTGCCAGCATCGCTTTCGGACAGGGGGCGCGGGAGCAGTACTTC.

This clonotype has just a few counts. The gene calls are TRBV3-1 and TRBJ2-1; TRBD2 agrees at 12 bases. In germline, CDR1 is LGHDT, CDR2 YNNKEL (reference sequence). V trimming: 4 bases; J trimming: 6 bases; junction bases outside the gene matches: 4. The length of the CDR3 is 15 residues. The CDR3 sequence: CASSPRTSGINEQFF. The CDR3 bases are TGTGCCAGCAGCCCTCGGACTAGCGGGATCAATGAGCAGTTCTTC.

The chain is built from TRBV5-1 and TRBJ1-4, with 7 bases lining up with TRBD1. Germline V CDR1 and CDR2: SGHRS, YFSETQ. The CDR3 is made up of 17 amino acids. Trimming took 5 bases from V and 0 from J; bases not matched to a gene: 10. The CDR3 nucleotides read TGCGCCAGCAGACAGGGACAGACCATTACAACTAATGAAAAACTGTTTTTT. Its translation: CASRQGQTITTNEKLFF.

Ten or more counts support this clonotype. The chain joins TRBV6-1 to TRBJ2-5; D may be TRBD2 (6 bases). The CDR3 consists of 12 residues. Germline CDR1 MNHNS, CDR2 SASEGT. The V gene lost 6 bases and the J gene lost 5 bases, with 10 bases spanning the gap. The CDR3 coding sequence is TGTGCCAGCAGGGGAGGTCCTGAGACCCAGTACTTC. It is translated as CASRGGPETQYF.

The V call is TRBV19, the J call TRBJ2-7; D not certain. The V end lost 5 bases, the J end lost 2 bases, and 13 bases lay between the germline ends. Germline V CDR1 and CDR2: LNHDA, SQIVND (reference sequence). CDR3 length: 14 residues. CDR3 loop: CASSLNNGPYEQYF. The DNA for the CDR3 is TGTGCCAGTAGTTTAAACAACGGTCCCTACGAGCAGTACTTC. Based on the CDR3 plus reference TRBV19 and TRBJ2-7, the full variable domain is DGGITQSPKYLFRKEGQNVTLSCEQNLNHDAMYWYRQDPGQGLRLIYYSQIVNDFQKGDIAEGYSVSREKKESFPLTVTSAQKNPTAFYLCASSLNNGPYEQYFGPGTRLTVT.

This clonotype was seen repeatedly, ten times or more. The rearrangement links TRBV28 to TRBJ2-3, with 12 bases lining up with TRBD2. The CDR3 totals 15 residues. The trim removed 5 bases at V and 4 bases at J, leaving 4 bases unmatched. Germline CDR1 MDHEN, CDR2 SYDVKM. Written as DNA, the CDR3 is TGTGCCAGCAGTCTTCTAGCGGGAGGGGCAGATACGCAGTATTTT. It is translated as CASSLLAGGADTQYF.

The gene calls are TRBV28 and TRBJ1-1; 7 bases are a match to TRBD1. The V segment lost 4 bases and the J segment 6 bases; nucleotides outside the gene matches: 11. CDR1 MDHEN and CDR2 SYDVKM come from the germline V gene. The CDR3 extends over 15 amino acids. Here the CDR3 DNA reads TGTGCCAGCAGTTCCGGGGAGCAGGGGGGAGCTGAAGCTTTCTTT. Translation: CASSSGEQGGAEAFF.

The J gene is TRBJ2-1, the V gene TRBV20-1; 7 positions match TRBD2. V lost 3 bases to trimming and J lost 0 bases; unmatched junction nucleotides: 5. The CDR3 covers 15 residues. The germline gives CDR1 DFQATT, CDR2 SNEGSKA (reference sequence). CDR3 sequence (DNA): TGCAGTGCTAGCCTTACTAGCGACTCCTACAATGAGCAGTTCTTC. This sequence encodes CSASLTSDSYNEQFF.

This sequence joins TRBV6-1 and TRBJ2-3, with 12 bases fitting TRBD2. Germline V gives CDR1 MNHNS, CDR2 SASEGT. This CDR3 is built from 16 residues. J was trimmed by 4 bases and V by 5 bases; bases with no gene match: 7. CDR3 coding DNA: TGTGCCAGCAGTACCGCGGGACTAGCGGGCGCAGATACGCAGTATTTT. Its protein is CASSTAGLAGADTQYF.

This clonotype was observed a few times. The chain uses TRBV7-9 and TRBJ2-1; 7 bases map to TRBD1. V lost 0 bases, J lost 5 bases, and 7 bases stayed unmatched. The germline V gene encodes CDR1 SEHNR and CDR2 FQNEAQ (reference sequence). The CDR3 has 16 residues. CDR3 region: CASSLAISGTDNEQFF. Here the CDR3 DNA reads TGTGCCAGCAGCTTAGCTATATCCGGGACAGACAATGAGCAGTTCTTC.

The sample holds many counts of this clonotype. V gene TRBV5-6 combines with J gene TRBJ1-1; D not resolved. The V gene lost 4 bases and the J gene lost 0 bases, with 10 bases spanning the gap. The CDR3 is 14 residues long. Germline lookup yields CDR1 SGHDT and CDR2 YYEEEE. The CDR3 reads CASSTRRLNTEAFF. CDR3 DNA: TGTGCCAGCAGCACAAGACGGTTGAACACTGAAGCTTTCTTT.

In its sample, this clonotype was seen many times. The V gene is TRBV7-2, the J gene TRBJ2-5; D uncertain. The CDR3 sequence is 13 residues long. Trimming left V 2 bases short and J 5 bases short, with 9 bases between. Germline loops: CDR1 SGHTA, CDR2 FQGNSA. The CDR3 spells CASSLSIPETQYF. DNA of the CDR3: TGTGCCAGCAGCTTATCAATTCCGGAGACCCAGTACTTC.